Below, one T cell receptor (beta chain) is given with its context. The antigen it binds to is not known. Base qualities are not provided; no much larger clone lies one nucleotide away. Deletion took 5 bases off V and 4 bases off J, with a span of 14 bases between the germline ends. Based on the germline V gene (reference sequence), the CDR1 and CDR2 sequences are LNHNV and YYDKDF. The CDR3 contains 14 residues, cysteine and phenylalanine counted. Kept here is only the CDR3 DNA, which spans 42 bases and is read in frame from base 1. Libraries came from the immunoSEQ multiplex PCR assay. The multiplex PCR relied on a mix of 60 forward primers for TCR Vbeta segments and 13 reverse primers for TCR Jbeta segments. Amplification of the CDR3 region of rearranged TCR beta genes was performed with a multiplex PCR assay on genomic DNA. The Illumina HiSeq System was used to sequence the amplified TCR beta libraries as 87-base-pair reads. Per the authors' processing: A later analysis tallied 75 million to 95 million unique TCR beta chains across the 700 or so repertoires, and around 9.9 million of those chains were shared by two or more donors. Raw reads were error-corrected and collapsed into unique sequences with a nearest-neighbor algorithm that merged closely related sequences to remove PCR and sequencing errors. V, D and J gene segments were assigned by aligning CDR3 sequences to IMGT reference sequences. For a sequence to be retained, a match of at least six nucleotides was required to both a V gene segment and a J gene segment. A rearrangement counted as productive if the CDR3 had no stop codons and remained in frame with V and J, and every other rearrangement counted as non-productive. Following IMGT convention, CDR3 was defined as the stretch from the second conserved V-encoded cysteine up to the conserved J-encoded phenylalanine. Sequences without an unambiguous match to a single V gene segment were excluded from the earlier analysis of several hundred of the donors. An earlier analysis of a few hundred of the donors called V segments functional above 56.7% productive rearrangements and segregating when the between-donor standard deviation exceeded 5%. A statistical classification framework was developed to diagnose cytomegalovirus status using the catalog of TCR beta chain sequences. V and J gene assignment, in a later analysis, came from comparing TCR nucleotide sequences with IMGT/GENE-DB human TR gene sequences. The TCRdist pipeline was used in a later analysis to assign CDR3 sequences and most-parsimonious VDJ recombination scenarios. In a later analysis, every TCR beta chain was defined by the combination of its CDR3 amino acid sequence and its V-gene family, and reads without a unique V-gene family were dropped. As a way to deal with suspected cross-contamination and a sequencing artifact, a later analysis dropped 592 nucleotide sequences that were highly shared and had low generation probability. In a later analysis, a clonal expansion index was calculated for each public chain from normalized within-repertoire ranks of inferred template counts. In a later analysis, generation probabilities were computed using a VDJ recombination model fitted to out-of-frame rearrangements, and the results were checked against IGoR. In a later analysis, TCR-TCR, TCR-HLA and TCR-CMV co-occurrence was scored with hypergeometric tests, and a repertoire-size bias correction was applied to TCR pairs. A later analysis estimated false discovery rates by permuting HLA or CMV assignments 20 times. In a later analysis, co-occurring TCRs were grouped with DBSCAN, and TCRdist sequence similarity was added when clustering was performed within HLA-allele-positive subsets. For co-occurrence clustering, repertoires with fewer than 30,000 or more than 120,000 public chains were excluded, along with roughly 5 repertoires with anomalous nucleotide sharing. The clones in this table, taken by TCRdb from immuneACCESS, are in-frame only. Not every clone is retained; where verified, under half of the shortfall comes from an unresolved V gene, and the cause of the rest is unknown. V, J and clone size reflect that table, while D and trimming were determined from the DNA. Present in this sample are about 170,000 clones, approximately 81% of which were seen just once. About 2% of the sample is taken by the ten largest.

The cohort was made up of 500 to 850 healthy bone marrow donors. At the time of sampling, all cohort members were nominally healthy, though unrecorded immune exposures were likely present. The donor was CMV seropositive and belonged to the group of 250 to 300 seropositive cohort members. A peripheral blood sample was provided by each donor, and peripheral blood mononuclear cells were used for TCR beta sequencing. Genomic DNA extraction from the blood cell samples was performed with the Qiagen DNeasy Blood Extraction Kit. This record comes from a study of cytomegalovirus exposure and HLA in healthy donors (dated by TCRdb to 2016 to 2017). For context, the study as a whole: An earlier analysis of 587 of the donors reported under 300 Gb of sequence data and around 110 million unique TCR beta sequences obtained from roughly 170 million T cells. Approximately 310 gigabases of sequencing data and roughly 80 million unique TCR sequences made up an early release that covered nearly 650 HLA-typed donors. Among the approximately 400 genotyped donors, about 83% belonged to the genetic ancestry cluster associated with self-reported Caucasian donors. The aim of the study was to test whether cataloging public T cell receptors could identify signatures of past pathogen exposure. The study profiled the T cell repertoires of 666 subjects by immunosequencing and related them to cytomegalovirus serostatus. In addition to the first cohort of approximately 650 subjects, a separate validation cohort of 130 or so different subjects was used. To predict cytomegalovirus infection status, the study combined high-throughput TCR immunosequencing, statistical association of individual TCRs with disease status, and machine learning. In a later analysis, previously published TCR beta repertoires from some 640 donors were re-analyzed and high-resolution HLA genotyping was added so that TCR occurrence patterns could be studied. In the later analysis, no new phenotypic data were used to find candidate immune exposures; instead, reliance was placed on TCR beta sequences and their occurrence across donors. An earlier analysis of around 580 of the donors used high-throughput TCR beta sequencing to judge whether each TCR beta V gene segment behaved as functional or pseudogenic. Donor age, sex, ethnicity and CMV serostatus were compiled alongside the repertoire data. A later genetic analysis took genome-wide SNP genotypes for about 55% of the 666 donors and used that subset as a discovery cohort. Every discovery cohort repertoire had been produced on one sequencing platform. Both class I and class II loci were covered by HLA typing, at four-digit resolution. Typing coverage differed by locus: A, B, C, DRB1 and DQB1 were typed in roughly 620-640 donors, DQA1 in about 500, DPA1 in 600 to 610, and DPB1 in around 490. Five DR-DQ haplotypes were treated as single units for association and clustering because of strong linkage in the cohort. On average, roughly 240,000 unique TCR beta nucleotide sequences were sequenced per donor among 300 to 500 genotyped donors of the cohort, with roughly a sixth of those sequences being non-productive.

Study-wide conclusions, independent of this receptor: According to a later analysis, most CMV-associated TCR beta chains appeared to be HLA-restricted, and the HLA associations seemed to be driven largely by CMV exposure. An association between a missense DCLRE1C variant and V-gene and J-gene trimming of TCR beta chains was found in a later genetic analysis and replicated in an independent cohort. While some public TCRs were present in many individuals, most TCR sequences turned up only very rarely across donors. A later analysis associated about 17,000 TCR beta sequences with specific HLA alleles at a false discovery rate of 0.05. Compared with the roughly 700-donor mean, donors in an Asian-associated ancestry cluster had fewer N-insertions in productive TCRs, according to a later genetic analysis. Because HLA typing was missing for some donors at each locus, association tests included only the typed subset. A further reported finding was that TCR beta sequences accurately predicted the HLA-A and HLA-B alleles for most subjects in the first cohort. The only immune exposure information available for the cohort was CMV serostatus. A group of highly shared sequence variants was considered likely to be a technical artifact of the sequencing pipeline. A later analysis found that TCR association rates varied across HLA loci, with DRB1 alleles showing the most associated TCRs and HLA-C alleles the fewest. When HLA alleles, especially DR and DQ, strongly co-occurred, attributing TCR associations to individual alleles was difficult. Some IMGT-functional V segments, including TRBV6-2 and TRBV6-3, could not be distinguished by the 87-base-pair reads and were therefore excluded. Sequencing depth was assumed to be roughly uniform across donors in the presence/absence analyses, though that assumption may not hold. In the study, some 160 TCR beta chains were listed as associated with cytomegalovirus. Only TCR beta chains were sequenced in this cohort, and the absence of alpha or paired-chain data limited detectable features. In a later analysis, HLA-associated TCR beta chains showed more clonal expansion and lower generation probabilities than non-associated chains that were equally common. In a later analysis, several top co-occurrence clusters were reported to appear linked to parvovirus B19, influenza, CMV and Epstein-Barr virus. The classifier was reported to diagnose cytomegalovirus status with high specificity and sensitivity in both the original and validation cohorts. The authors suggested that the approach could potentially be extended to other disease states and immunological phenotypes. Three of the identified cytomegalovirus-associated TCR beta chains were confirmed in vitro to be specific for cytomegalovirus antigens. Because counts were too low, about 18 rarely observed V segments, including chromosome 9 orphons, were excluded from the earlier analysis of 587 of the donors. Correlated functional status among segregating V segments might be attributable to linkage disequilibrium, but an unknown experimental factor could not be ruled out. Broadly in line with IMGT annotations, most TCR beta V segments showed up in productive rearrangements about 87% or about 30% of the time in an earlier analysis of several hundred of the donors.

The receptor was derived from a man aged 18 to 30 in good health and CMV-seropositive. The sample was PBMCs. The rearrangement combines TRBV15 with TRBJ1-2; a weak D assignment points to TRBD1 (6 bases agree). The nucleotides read TGTGCCACCAGCTTCGGGGGGGCCCTCTATGGCTACACCTTC. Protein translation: CATSFGGALYGYTF.